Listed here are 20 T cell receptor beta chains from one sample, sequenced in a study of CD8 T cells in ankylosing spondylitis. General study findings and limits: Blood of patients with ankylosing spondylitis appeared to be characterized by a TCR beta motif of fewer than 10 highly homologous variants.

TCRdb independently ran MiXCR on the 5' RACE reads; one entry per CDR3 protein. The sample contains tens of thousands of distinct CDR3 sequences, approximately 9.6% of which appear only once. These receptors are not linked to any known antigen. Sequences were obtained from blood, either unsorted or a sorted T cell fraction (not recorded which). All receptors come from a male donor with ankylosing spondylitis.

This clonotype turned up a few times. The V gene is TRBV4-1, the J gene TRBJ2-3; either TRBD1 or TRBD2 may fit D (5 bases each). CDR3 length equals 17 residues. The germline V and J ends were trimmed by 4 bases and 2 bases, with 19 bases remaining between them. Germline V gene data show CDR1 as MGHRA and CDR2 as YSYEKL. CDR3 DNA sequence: TGCGCCAGCAGCCCAATGGAGTGGGACGGATACACAGATACGCAGTATTTT. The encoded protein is CASSPMEWDGYTDTQYF.

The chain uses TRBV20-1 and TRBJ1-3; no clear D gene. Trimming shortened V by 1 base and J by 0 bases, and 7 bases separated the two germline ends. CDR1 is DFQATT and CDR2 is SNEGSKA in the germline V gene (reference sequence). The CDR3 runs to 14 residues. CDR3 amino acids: CSARAQNSGNTIYF. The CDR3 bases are TGCAGTGCTAGAGCACAGAACTCTGGAAACACCATATATTTT.

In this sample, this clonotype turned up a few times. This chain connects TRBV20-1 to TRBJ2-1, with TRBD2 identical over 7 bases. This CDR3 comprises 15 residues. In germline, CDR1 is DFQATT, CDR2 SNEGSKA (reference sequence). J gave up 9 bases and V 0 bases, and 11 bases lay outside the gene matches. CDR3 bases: TGCAGTGCTAGAGATCTGGCTAGCGGAAGGGTTGAGCAGTTCTTC. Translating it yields CSARDLASGRVEQFF.

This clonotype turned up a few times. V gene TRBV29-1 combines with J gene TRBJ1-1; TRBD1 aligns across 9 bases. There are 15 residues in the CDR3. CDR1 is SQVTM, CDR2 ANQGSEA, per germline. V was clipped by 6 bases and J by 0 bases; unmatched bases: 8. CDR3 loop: CSVVPGQGLNTEAFF. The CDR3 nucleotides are TGCAGCGTGGTCCCGGGACAGGGACTGAACACTGAAGCTTTCTTT.

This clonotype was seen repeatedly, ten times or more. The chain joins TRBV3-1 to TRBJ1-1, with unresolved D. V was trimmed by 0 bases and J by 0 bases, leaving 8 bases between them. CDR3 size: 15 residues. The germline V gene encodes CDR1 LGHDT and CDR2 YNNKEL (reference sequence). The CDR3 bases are TGTGCCAGCAGCCAAGATTACAGCATGAACACTGAAGCTTTCTTT. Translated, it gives CASSQDYSMNTEAFF.

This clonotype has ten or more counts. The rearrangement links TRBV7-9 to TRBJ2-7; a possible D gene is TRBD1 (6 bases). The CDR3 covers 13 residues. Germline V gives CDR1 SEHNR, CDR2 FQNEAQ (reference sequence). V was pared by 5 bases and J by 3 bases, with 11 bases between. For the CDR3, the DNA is TGTGCCAGCAGCAGTGACAGGAACTACGAGCAGTACGTC. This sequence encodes CASSSDRNYEQYV.

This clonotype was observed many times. The CDR3 here is CATSDWGTGALSSYNEQFF. The CDR3 DNA is TGTGCCACCAGTGACTGGGGGACAGGGGCCTTGAGCTCCTACAATGAGCAGTTCTTC. The chain links TRBV24-1 to TRBJ2-1, with 10 positions matching TRBD1. The J segment lost 0 bases and the V segment lost 4 bases, leaving 11 bases of the junction unmatched. The CDR3 has 19 residues. CDR1 and CDR2 (germline): KGHDR, SFDVKD.

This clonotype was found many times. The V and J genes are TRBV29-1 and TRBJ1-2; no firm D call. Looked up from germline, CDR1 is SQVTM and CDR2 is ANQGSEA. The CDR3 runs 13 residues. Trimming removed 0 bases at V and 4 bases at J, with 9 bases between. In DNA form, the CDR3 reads TGCAGCGTTGAAGACAGGTTCGGCTATGGCTACACCTTC. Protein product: CSVEDRFGYGYTF.

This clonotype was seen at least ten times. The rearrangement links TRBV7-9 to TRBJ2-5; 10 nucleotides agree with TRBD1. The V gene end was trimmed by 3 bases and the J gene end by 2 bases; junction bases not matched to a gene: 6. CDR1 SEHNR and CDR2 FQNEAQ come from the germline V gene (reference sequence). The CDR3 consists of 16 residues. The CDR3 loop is CASSFNLGQGQETQYF. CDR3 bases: TGTGCCAGCAGCTTCAACCTGGGACAGGGGCAAGAGACCCAGTACTTC.

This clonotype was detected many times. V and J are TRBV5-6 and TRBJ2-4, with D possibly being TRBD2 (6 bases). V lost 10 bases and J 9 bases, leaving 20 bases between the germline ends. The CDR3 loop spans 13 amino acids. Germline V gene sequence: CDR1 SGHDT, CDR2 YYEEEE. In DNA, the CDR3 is TGTGCCTGTACGGAGGGTGGGAGCGGCATTCAGTACTTC. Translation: CACTEGGSGIQYF. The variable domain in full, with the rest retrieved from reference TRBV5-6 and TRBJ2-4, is DAGVTQSPTHLIKTRGQQVTLRCSPKSGHDTVSWYQQALGQGPQFIFQYYEEEERQRGNFPDRFSGHQFPNYSSELNVNALLLGDSALYLCACTEGGSGIQYFGAGTRLSVL.

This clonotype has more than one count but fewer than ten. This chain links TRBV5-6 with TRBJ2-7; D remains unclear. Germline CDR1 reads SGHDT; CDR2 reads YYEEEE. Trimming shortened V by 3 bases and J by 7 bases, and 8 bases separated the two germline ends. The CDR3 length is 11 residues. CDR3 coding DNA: TGTGCCAGCAGCTCTGGACCGGAGCAGTACTTC. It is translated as CASSSGPEQYF.

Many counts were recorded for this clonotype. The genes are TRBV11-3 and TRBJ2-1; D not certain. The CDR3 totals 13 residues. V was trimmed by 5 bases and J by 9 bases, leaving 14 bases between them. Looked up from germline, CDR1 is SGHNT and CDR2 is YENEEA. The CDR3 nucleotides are TGTGCCAGCAGCCTGGGCCCTTTGGGTGAGCAGTTCTTC. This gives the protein CASSLGPLGEQFF.

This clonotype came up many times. CDR3 bases: TGTGCCATCAAACAGGGGGATCGGTGGACTGAAGCTTTCTTT. As protein: CAIKQGDRWTEAFF. This rearrangement joins TRBV10-3 to TRBJ1-1, with TRBD1 matching over 8 bases. The CDR3 covers 14 residues. The J segment lost 5 bases and the V segment lost 7 bases, leaving 9 bases of the junction unmatched. CDR1 is ENHRY and CDR2 is SYGVKD in the germline V gene.

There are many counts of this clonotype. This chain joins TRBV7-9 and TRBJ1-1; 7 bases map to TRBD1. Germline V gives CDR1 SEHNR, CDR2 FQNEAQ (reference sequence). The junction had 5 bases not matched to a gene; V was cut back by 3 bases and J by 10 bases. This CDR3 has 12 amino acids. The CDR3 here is CASSFQGVVAFF. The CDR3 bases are TGTGCCAGCAGCTTCCAGGGGGTTGTAGCTTTCTTT.

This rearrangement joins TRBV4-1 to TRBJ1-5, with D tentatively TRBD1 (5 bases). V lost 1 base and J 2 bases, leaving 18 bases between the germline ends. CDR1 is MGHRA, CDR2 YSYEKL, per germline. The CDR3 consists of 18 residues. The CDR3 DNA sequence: TGCGCCAGCAGCCAAGTCCTGGGGGTCAGGGAGGGCAATCAGCCCCAGCATTTT. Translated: CASSQVLGVREGNQPQHF.

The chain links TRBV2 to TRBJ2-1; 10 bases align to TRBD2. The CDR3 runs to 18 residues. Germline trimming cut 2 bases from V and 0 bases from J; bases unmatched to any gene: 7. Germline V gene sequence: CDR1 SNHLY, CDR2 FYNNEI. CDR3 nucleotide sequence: TGTGCCAGCAGTGAAAGTCTAGCGGGAGAAACCTCCTACAATGAGCAGTTCTTC. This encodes CASSESLAGETSYNEQFF.

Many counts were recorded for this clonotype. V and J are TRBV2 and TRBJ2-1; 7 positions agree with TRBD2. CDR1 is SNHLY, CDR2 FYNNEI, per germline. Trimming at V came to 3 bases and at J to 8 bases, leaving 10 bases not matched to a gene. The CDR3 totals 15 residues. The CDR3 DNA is TGTGCCAGCAGTGACAGACTAGCTCCGACGGATGAGCAGTTCTTC. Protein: CASSDRLAPTDEQFF.

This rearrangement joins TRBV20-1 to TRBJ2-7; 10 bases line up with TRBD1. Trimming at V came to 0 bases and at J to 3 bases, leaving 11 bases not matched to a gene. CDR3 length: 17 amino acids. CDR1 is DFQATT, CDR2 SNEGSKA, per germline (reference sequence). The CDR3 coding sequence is TGCAGTGCTAGAGACTTGATAGGACAGGGGGAGTACTACGAGCAGTACTTC. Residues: CSARDLIGQGEYYEQYF.

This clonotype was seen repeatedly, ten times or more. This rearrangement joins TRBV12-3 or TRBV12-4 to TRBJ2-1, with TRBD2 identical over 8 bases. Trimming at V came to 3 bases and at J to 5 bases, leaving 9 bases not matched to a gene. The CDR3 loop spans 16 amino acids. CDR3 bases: TGTGCCAGCAGTTTGCTCCGGGAGGGGGTCCACAATGAGCAGTTCTTC. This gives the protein CASSLLREGVHNEQFF.

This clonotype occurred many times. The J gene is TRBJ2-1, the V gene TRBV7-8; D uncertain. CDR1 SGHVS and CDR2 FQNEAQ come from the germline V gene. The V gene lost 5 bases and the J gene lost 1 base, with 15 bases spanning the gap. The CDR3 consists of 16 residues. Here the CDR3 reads CASSVHSIQSYNEQFF. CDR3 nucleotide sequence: TGTGCCAGCAGCGTACACAGCATTCAATCCTACAATGAGCAGTTCTTC.